These 23 T cell receptor beta chains were sequenced from one sample in a study of vaccination effects on CD4 cells after COVID-19 (dated by TCRdb to about 2022). The library was obtained by the immunoSEQ multiplex PCR assay. This is the immuneACCESS table as TCRdb keeps it, with only in-frame sequences that have V and J called. A part of the clones is gone; compared with another copy, unresolved V genes explain less than half, and the rest is unexplained. The sample contains 35,000 to 55,000 clones, more than 60% of them found a single time. In total, the top ten clones hold more than 30% of the sample. The antigens of these receptors remain unknown. In the ViraFEST assay, PBMC were stimulated with viral peptide pools, and TCR sequencing was then used to find antigen-specific CD4+ T cell clonotypes based on their expansion. After less than 13 days of culture, CD4+ T cells were isolated with the EasySep CD4+ T cell isolation kit. PCR-confirmed SARS-CoV-2 infection had occurred in convalescent patients between March and December 2020, before the Alpha, Beta and Delta variants emerged in the United States.

The sample consisted of CD4+ T cells from PBMCs cultured with a peptide pool, taken before COVID-19 vaccination. The receptors stem from a human donor who had a prior SARS-CoV-2 infection.

The rearrangement links TRBV24-1 to TRBJ2-1, with a possible D match to TRBD1 (6 bases). Trimming removed 4 bases from V and 4 bases from J, with 16 bases in between. Germline lookup yields CDR1 KGHDR and CDR2 SFDVKD. CDR3 length: 16 amino acids. The DNA of the CDR3 is TGTGCCACCAGTGACCCGACAGGAAACAAGTACAATGAGCAGTTCTTC. Amino acids: CATSDPTGNKYNEQFF.

This chain joins TRBV28 and TRBJ1-5; D possibly corresponds to TRBD1 (6 bases). V was clipped by 5 bases and J by 7 bases, with 15 bases between them. The CDR3 contains 14 residues. Looked up from germline, CDR1 is MDHEN and CDR2 is SYDVKM. The CDR3, as DNA: TGTGCCAGCAGTCCGGACAGACTAGAGCAGCCCCAGCATTTT. This translates into CASSPDRLEQPQHF. The full variable domain, in which reference TRBV28 and TRBJ1-5 provide the parts outside the CDR3, is DVKVTQSSRYLVKRTGEKVFLECVQDMDHENMFWYRQDPGLGLRLIYFSYDVKMKEKGDIPEGYSVSREKKERFSLILESASTNQTSMYLCASSPDRLEQPQHFGDGTRLSIL.

The chain carries TRBV25-1 and TRBJ1-4; tentatively, D is TRBD1 (5 bases). Trimming took off 0 bases at V and 11 bases at J, with 16 bases between the two ends. The germline gives CDR1 MGHDK, CDR2 SYGVNS. This CDR3 has 15 amino acids. CDR3 nucleotides: TGTGCCAGCAGTGAATATGGAGGGCAGGGACCGAAACTGTTTTTT. Amino acid sequence: CASSEYGGQGPKLFF.

This chain uses TRBV9 with TRBJ2-5; 11 nucleotides align to TRBD2. The J segment lost 4 bases and the V segment lost 0 bases, leaving 2 bases of the junction unmatched. Germline CDR1 is SGDLS and CDR2 is YYNGEE. This CDR3 has 15 amino acids. The CDR3 loop reads CASSVGLAGLETQYF. In DNA form, the CDR3 reads TGTGCCAGCAGCGTAGGACTAGCGGGACTAGAGACCCAGTACTTC.

The rearrangement joins TRBV27 to TRBJ1-2; TRBD1 might be the D (5 bases). The germline V gene encodes CDR1 MNHEY and CDR2 SMNVEV (reference sequence). Trimming shortened V by 6 bases and J by 4 bases, and 18 bases separated the two germline ends. This CDR3 contains 15 residues. As DNA, the CDR3 is TGTGCCAGCAGCCGTACGGGGGACCGAAGCTATGGCTACACCTTC. Amino acid sequence: CASSRTGDRSYGYTF.

This clone appeared a single time. The CDR3 nucleotides are TGTGCCAGCAGTTGGGACAGGGGGCTAAATCAGCCCCAGCATTTT. Translation: CASSWDRGLNQPQHF. This chain connects TRBV28 to TRBJ1-5, with 12 bases identical to TRBD1. V was pared by 4 bases and J by 4 bases, with 2 bases of the junction left unmatched. The CDR3 has 15 amino acids. Germline CDR1 MDHEN, CDR2 SYDVKM.

The V call is TRBV5-4, the J call TRBJ1-1, with D perhaps matching TRBD1 (5 bases). The V end was cut by 4 bases, the J end by 11 bases, with 18 bases between. Per the germline V gene, CDR1 is SGHNT and CDR2 is YYREEE (reference sequence). CDR3 length: 13 residues. The CDR3 DNA is TGTGCCAGCAGCCCAGGGTGGGCCGGGGATGCTTTCTTT. Translating it yields CASSPGWAGDAFF.

The V gene is TRBV5-4, the J gene TRBJ2-5; D gene unclear. V lost 5 bases, J lost 5 bases, and 13 bases lay in between. From germline, CDR1 is SGHNT and CDR2 YYREEE (reference sequence). This CDR3 is 13 amino acids long. The DNA of the CDR3 is TGTGCCAGCAGAGGGCCCGCGCGGGAGACCCAGTACTTC. The encoded protein is CASRGPARETQYF.

This clone came up a few times. V usage is TRBV15 and J usage is TRBJ1-5; TRBD1 is a possible D gene (5 bases). The CDR3 extends over 16 amino acids. The V end was cut by 0 bases, the J end by 8 bases, with 17 bases between. Germline CDR1 and CDR2: LNHNV and YYDKDF (reference sequence). The CDR3 region is CATSRDLLREGEPQHF. The DNA of the CDR3 is TGTGCCACCAGCAGAGATCTGTTAAGGGAAGGGGAGCCCCAGCATTTT.

This clone appeared a few times. The rearrangement links TRBV9 to TRBJ1-6; 7 bases agree with TRBD1. The V and J ends lost 3 bases and 5 bases, in that order; junction bases with no gene match: 2. The CDR3 is 14 residues long. The V gene's germline CDR1 is SGDLS and CDR2 YYNGEE. CDR3 amino acids: CASSGQGHNSPLHF. As DNA, the CDR3 is TGTGCCAGCAGCGGACAGGGTCATAATTCACCCCTCCACTTT.

The chain uses TRBV5-8 and TRBJ1-5; D not certain. The CDR3 has 15 amino acids. The germline V and J ends were trimmed by 4 bases and 3 bases, with 14 bases remaining between them. Looked up from germline, CDR1 is SGHTS and CDR2 is YDEGEE. The DNA for the CDR3 is TGTGCCAGCAGCCGTGGCGTGGGGATCAATCAGCCCCAGCATTTT. The encoded protein is CASSRGVGINQPQHF.

This chain links TRBV15 with TRBJ2-3, with no clear D. The CDR3 has 17 amino acids. Trimming stripped 0 bases from V and 0 bases from J, with 13 bases between. The germline V gene has CDR1 LNHNV and CDR2 YYDKDF (reference sequence). The CDR3 loop reads CATSRDASAASTDTQYF. Written as DNA, the CDR3 is TGTGCCACCAGCAGAGATGCCTCGGCGGCAAGCACAGATACGCAGTATTTT.

The table lists this clone with a count of one. The chain is built from TRBV4-3 and TRBJ1-2; maybe TRBD1 (5 bases). Trimming took off 0 bases at V and 0 bases at J, with 23 bases between the two ends. The CDR3 runs to 20 residues. Germline lookup yields CDR1 LGHNA and CDR2 YSLEER. CDR3 region: CASSQELRSGSRGANYGYTF. CDR3 bases: TGCGCCAGCAGCCAAGAACTGCGTTCAGGGTCAAGGGGTGCTAACTATGGCTACACCTTC.

This sequence joins TRBV19 and TRBJ2-5, with TRBD2 identical over 15 bases. Germline lookup yields CDR1 LNHDA and CDR2 SQIVND (reference sequence). V gave up 5 bases and J gave up 1 base; unmatched junction bases: 5. The CDR3 sequence is 17 residues long. CDR3 nucleotide sequence: TGTGCCAGTAGTCTGGGACTAGCGGGAGGCCTCCAAGAGACCCAGTACTTC. Its translation: CASSLGLAGGLQETQYF.

The genes are TRBV30 and TRBJ1-5, with D uncertain. The V end lost 3 bases, the J end lost 0 bases, and 21 bases lay between the germline ends. Germline V lookup: CDR1 GTSNPN, CDR2 SVGIG (reference sequence). The CDR3 consists of 18 residues. CDR3 bases: TGTGCCTGGAGGAAAGAAGGACCGGATCATACTAGCAATCAGCCCCAGCATTTT. It encodes CAWRKEGPDHTSNQPQHF.

The chain joins TRBV19 to TRBJ2-7; 9 positions match TRBD1. Looked up from germline, CDR1 is LNHDA and CDR2 is SQIVND (reference sequence). The CDR3 is 18 amino acids. The ends lost 6 bases at V and 1 base at J; junction bases unmatched: 16. The DNA of the CDR3 is TGTGCCAGTAGCAGGGGTCTAACAGGGGGCGGTAGGTCCTACGAGCAGTACTTC. Its protein product is CASSRGLTGGGRSYEQYF.

Only one count was recorded for this clone. The chain has TRBV3-1 (or the pseudogene TRBV3-2) and TRBJ1-5; the D is unclear. Trimming cost V 1 base and J 7 bases, with 5 bases left between them. The CDR3 is 12 amino acids. Looked up from germline, CDR1 is LGHDT and CDR2 is YNNKEL (reference sequence). The CDR3 region is CASSQGPQPQHF. Written as DNA, the CDR3 is TGTGCCAGCAGCCAAGGTCCCCAGCCCCAGCATTTT.

This clone was seen a single time. The chain links TRBV30 to TRBJ2-3, with 9 bases fitting TRBD2. This CDR3 is built from 17 residues. V gave up 2 bases and J gave up 3 bases; unmatched junction bases: 12. CDR1 and CDR2 from the germline V gene are GTSNPN and SVGIG (reference sequence). CDR3 region: CAWSPLLAGRRTDTQYF. For the CDR3, the DNA is TGTGCCTGGAGTCCCCTCCTAGCGGGGAGAAGGACAGATACGCAGTATTTT.

This clone has more than one count but fewer than ten. The CDR3 sequence is CATSPRRTDGYTF. The CDR3 DNA follows: TGTGCCACCAGCCCTCGTCGGACAGATGGCTACACCTTC. The chain has TRBV15 and TRBJ1-2, with a possible D match to TRBD1 (6 bases). Trimming cost V 5 bases and J 6 bases, with 13 bases left between them. The CDR3 length is 13 residues. Germline V CDR1 and CDR2: LNHNV, YYDKDF (reference sequence).

This rearrangement joins TRBV4-3 to TRBJ1-2, with no clear D. Germline CDR1 LGHNA, CDR2 YSLEER. The CDR3 has 15 amino acids. Trimming pared 0 bases from V and 3 bases from J, leaving 11 bases between. This CDR3 is CASSQETRVYYGYTF. In nucleotides, the CDR3 is TGCGCCAGCAGCCAAGAGACAAGGGTTTACTATGGCTACACCTTC.

The DNA of the CDR3 is TGCAGTGCTAGAGATCGGGAGACCCAGTACTTC. It yields the protein CSARDRETQYF. The chain uses TRBV20-1 and TRBJ2-5, with D unresolved. Germline loops: CDR1 DFQATT, CDR2 SNEGSKA (reference sequence). The V end was cut by 0 bases, the J end by 5 bases, with 4 bases between. The CDR3 contains 11 residues.

V gene TRBV5-4 combines with J gene TRBJ2-7; D is unresolved. Germline assignment: CDR1 SGHNT and CDR2 YYREEE (reference sequence). CDR3 length: 14 amino acids. V lost 2 bases and J lost 1, with 10 bases in between. The chain's CDR3 is CASSFGLRSYEQYF. CDR3 in DNA: TGTGCCAGCAGCTTTGGGCTTCGGTCCTACGAGCAGTACTTC.

This clone was observed once. CDR3 sequence reads: CASSPDFPGGPNEKLFF. The CDR3 nucleotides read TGTGCCAGCAGCCCGGACTTCCCGGGCGGCCCTAATGAAAAACTGTTTTTT. The V gene is TRBV5-6, the J gene TRBJ1-4, with D uncertain. Germline V gene lookup returns CDR1 SGHDT and CDR2 YYEEEE. Between the trimmed V and J ends, which lost 4 bases and 3 bases, there was a span of 19 bases. This CDR3 comprises 17 residues. Full variable domain (missing parts from reference TRBV5-6 and TRBJ1-4): DAGVTQSPTHLIKTRGQQVTLRCSPKSGHDTVSWYQQALGQGPQFIFQYYEEEERQRGNFPDRFSGHQFPNYSSELNVNALLLGDSALYLCASSPDFPGGPNEKLFFGSGTQLSVL.